This T cell receptor beta chain was recorded in a study of OX40 agonist ivuxolimab in advanced cancers. TCRdb's copy holds only in-frame clones and misses some; the assay was immunoSEQ multiplex PCR. The table lists some 82,000 clones, over 75% of them singletons. Germline V gene data show CDR1 as SGHAT and CDR2 as FQDESV (reference sequence). The CDR3 covers 14 residues. V dropped 5 bases and J dropped 9; count of bases not matched to a gene: 11. The source is an adult with an advanced solid tumor such as melanoma, head and neck, liver or kidney cancer. V and J are TRBV11-1 and TRBJ2-5; TRBD2 matches 8 bases. The sequenced sample was CD4+ or CD8+ T cells sorted from blood, obtained in a trial of the OX40 agonist ivuxolimab. In DNA form, the CDR3 reads TGTGCCAGCAGCCCCGAAGCGGGGGTAGGGGCCCAGTACTTC. The encoded protein is CASSPEAGVGAQYF.